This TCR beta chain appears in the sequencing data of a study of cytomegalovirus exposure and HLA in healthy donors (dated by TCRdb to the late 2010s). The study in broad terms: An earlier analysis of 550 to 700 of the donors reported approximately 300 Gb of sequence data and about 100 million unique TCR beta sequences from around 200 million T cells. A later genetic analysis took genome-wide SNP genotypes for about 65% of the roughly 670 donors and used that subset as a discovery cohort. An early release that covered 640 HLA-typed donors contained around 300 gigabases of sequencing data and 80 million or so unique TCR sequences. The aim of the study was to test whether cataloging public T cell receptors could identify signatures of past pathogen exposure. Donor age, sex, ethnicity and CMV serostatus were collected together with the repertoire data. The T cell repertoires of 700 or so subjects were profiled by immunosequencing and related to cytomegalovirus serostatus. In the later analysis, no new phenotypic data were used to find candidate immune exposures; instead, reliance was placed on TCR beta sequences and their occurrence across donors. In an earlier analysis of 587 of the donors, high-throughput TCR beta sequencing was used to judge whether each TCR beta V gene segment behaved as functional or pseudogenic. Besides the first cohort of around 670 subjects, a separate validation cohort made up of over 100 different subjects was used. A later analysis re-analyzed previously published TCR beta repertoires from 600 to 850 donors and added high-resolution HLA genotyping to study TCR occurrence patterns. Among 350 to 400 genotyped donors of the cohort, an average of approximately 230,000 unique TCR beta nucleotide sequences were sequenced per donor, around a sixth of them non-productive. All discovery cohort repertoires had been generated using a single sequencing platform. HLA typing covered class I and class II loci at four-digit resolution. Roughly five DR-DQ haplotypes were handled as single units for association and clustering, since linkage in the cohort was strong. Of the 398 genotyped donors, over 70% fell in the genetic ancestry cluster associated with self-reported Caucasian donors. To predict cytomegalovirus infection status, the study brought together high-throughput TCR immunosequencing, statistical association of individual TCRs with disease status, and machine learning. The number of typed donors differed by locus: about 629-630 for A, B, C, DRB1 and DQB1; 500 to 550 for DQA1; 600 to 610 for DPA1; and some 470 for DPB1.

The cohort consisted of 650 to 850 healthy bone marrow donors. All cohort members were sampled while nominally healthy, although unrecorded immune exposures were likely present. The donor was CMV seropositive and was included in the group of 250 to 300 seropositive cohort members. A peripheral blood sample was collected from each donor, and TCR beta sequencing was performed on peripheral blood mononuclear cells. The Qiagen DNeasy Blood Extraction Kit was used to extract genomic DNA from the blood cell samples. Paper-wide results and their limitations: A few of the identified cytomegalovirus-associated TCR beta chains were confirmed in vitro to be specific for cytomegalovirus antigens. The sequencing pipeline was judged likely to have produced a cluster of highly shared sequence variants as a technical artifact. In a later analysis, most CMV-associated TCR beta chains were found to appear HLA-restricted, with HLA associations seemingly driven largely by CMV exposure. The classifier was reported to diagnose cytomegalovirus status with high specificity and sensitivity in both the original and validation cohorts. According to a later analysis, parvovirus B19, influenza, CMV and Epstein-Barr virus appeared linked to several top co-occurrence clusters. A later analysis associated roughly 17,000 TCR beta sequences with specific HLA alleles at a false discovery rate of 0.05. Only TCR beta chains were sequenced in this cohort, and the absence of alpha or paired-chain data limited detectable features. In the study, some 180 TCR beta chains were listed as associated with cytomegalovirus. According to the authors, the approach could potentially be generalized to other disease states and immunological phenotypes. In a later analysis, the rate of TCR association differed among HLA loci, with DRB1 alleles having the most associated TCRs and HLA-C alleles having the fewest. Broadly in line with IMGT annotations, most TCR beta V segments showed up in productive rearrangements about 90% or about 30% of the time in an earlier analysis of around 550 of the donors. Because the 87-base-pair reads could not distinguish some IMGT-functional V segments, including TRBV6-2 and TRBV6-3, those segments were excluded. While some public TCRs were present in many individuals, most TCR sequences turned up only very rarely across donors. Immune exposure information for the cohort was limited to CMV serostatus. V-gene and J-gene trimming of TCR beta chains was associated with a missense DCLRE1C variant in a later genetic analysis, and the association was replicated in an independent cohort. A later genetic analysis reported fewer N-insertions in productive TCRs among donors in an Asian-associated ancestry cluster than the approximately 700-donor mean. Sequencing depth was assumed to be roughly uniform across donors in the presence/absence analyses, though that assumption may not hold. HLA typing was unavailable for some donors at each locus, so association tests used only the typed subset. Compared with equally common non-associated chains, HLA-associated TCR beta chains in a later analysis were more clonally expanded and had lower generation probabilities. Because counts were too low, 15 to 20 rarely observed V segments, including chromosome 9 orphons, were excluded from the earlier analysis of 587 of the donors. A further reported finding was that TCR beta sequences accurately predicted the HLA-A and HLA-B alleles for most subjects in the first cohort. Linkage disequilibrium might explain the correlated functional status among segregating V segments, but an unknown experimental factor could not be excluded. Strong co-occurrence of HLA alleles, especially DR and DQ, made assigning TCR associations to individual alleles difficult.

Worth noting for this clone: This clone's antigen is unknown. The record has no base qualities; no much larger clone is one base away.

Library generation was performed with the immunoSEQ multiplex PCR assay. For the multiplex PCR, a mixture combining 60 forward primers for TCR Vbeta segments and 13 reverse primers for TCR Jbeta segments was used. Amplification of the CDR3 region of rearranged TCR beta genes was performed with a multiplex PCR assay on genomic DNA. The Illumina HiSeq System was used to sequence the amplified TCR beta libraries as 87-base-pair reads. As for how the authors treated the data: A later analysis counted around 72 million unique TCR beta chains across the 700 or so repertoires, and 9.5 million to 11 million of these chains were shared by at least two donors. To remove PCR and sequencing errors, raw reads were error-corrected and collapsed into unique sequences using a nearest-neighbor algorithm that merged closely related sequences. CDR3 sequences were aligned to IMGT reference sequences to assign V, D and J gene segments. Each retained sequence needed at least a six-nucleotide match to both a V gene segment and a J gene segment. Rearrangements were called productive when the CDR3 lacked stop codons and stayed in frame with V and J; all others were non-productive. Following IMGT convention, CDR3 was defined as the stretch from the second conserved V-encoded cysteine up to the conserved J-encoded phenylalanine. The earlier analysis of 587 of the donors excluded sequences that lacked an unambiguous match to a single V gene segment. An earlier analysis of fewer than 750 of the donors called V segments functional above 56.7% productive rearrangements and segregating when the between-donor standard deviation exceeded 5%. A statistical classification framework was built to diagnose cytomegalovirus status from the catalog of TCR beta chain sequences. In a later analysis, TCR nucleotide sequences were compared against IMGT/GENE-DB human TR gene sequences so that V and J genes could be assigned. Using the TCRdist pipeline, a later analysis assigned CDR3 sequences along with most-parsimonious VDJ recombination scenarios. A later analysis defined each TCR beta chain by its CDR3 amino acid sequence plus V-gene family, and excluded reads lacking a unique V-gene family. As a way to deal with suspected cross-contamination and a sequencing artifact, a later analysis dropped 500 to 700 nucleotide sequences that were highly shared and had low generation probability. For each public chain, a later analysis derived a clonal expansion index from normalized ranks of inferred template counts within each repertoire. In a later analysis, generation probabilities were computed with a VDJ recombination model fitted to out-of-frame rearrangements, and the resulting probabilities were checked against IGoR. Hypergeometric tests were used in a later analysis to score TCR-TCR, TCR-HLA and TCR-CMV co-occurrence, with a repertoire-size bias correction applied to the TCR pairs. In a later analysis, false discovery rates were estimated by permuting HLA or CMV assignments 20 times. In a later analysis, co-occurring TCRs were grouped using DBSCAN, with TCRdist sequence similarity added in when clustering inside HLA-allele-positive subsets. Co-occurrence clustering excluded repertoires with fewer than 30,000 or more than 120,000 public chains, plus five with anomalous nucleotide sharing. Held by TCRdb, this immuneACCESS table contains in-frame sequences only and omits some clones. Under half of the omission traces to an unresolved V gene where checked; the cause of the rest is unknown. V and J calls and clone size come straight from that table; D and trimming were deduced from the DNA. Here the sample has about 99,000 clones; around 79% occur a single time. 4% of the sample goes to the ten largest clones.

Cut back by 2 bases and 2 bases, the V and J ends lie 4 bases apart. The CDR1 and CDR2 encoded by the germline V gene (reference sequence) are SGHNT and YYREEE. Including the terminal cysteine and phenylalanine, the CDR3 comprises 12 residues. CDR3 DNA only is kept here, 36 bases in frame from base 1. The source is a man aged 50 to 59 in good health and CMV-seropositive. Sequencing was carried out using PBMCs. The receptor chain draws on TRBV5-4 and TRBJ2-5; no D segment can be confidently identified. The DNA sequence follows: TGTGCCAGCAGCTTTACTCAAGAGACCCAGTACTTC. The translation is CASSFTQETQYF.